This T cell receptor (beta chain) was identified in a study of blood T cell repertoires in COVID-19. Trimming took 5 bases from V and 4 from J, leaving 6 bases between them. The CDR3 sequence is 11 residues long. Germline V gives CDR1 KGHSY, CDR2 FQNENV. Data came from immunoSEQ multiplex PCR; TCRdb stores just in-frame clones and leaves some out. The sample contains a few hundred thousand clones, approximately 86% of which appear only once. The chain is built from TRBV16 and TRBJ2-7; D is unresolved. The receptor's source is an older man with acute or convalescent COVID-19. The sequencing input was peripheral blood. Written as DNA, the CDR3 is TGTGCCAGCAGCTCCTCTTACGAGCAGTACTTC. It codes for CASSSSYEQYF. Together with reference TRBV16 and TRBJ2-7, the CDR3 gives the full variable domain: GEEVAQTPKHLVRGEGQKAKLYCAPIKGHSYVFWYQQVLKNEFKFLISFQNENVFDETGMPKERFSAKCLPNSPCSLEIQATKLEDSAVYFCASSSSYEQYFGPGTRLTVT.